This TCR beta chain was captured in a study of blood T cell repertoires in COVID-19. Study as a whole: PBMCs, B-cell-depleted T cells, or T cells provided the cDNA or gDNA that made up the material.

The table came from immunoSEQ multiplex PCR; TCRdb's copy has only in-frame clones and leaves some out. The table lists about 440,000 clones, roughly 89% of them singletons. Per the germline V gene, CDR1 is SQVTM and CDR2 is ANQGSEA. V dropped 6 bases and J dropped 0 bases, with 6 bases sitting between them. This CDR3 comprises 13 residues. The chain joins TRBV29-1 to TRBJ2-6; D remains ambiguous. This TCR was recovered from a woman aged 25 to 39 with acute or convalescent COVID-19. Input material: peripheral blood. CDR3 nucleotide sequence: TGCAGCGTCGCGGACTCTGGGGCCAACGTCCTGACTTTC. Residues: CSVADSGANVLTF.